This T cell receptor (beta chain) came from a study of CD8+ T cells in alopecia areata. Reverse transcription of extracted RNA yielded cDNA, which provided the sequencing template. Clones were sequenced by immunoSEQ multiplex PCR, and TCRdb holds only the in-frame ones, with some missing. The sample holds hundreds of thousands of clones, about two fifths seen once. Study-level findings and limits: Clonality in the scalp and expanded CD8+ clones ranked among the top 100 were significantly decreased by tofacitinib.

With respect to this clone: Its specificity is unknown.

The CDR3 contains 16 residues. V was shortened by 3 bases and J by 6 bases, with 18 bases between the two germline ends. Germline values: CDR1 MNHNS, CDR2 SASEGT. Indicated treatment: oral pan-JAK inhibitor, 5-10 mg twice daily. The chain combines TRBV6-1 with TRBJ2-1, with a tentative D call TRBD2 (6 bases). Source: CD4+ T cells sorted from blood, taken at approximately week 34, from a patient treated with tofacitinib. The sequence came from a human donor with alopecia areata. DNA of the CDR3: TGTGCCAGCAGTGACCAGACTAGTCTTGGGGTCAATGAGCAGTTCTTC. Encoded protein: CASSDQTSLGVNEQFF.